This T cell receptor beta chain was obtained from a study of T-cell memory formation after mild COVID-19. Study-level information: There were largely donor-specific TCR clusters. Whole-study results and caveats: Of the contracting clones, CD4+ ones lay mainly in CM and EM, and CD8+ ones in EMRA. The appearance of some responding clones in pre-infection memory suggested that cross-reactive memory joined.

5'RACE primed at constant segments yielded TCR alpha and TCR beta cDNA libraries bearing sample barcodes and UMIs. Using its own MiXCR run on the 5' RACE reads, TCRdb lists one record per CDR3 protein. This table has 350,000 to 450,000 distinct CDR3 sequences, 20% to 25% appearing once. This clonotype turned up a few times. Its antigen is undetermined. The TCR originated in an adult woman who had mild COVID-19 (a few samples of this study predate the infection). Cell type and time point are not known. Sample: PBMCs or a T cell subset sorted from them (not recorded which).

CDR3 nucleotides: TGTGCCAGCAGCCAGTCAGGGAGGACTGAAGCTTTCTTT. Translation: CASSQSGRTEAFF. This sequence joins TRBV14 and TRBJ1-1; possible D gene TRBD1, 5 bases. V shed 3 bases and J shed 5 bases, with 10 bases lying between them. Germline CDR1 and CDR2: SGHDN and FVKESK. The CDR3 consists of 13 residues.